The clone carrying this TCR beta chain was detected only a few times. CDR3 length equals 13 residues. Trimming removed 3 bases from V and 5 bases from J, with 10 bases in between. Looked up from germline, CDR1 is LNHDA and CDR2 is SQIVND (reference sequence). This sample was taken from a study of control samples from healthy donors and cancer patients. Measured with immunoSEQ multiplex PCR; TCRdb has only the in-frame clones, and not every one. The table lists about 55,000 clones, 90% to 95% of them singletons. The receptor was derived from a man aged 25 to 40 in good health. The chain joins TRBV19 to TRBJ1-2, with D tentatively TRBD1 (5 bases). The sequenced sample was blood. Here the CDR3 reads CASSIRGWYGYTF. CDR3 DNA: TGTGCCAGTAGTATTAGGGGATGGTATGGCTACACCTTC. The whole variable domain, filled in from reference TRBV19 and TRBJ1-2, reads DGGITQSPKYLFRKEGQNVTLSCEQNLNHDAMYWYRQDPGQGLRLIYYSQIVNDFQKGDIAEGYSVSREKKESFPLTVTSAQKNPTAFYLCASSIRGWYGYTFGSGTRLTVV.